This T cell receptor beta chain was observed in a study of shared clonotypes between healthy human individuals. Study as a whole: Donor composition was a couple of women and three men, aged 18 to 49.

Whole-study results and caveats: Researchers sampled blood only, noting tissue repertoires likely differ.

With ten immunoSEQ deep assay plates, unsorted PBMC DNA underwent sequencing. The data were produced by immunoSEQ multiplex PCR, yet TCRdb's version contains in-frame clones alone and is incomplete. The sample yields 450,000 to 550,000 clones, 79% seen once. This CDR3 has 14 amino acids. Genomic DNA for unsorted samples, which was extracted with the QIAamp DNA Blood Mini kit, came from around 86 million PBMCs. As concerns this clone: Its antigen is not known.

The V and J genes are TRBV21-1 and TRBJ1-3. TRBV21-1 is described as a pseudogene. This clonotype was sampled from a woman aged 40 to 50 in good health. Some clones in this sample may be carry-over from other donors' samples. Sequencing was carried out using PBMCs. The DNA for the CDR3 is TGTGCCAGCAGCCTGGGGACGGCTGGAAACACCATATATTTT. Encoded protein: CASSLGTAGNTIYF.